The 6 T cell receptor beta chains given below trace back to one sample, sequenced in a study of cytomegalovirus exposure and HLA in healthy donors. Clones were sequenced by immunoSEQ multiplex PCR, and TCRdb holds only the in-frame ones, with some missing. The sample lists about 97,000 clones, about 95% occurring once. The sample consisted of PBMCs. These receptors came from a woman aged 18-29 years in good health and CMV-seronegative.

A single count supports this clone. The CDR3 DNA sequence: TGTGCCAGCAGTAGGGACAGCCAAGAGACCCAGTACTTC. This encodes CASSRDSQETQYF. The chain uses TRBV6-4 and TRBJ2-5, with 7 bases matching TRBD1. CDR3 length: 13 amino acids. V lost 5 bases to trimming and J lost 1 base; unmatched junction nucleotides: 1. Germline CDR1 and CDR2: MRHNA and SNTAGT.

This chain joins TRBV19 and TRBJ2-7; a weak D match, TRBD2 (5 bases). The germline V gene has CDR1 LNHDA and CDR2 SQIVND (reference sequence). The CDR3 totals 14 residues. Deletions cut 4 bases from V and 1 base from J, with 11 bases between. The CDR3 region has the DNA TGTGCCAGTAGTACGCGGGCTCCTTCCTACGAGCAGTACTTC. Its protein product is CASSTRAPSYEQYF.

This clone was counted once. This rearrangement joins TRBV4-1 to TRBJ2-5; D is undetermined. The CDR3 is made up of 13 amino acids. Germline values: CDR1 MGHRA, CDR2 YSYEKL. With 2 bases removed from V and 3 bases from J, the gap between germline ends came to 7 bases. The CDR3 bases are TGCGCCAGCAGCCAAATCAGGAAAGAGACCCAGTACTTC. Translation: CASSQIRKETQYF.

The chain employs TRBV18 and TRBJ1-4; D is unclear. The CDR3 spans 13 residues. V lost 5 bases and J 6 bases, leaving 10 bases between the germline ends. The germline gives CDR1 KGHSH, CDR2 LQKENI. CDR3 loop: CASSTGAHEKLFF. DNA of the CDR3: TGTGCCAGCTCAACGGGAGCTCATGAAAAACTGTTTTTT.

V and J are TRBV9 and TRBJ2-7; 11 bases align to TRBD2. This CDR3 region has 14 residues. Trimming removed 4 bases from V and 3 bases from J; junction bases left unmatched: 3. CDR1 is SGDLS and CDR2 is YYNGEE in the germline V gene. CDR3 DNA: TGTGCCAGCAGCCCGGGACTAGCGGTCTACGAGCAGTACTTC. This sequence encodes CASSPGLAVYEQYF.

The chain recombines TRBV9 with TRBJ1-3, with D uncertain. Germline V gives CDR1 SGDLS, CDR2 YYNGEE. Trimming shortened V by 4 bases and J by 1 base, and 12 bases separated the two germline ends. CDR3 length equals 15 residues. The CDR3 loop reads CASSPDTGSGNTIYF. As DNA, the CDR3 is TGTGCCAGCAGCCCCGATACGGGGTCTGGAAACACCATATATTTT.